Below, 3 T cell receptor beta chains from the same sample are listed, as sequenced in a study of graft-versus-host responses after intestinal transplantation. Produced via immunoSEQ multiplex PCR; TCRdb's table is partial and in-frame only. The profile shows some 100,000 clones, approximately 92% of them singletons. Their cognate antigens are unknown. The sample in question was unstimulated CD8+ T cells sorted from spleen or lymph node cells, obtained before transplant. The receptors originated from a human donor who was the organ donor for an intestinal transplant.

The J gene is TRBJ2-3, the V gene TRBV4-1, with 7 bases matching TRBD2. The germline V gene encodes CDR1 MGHRA and CDR2 YSYEKL. V was pared by 5 bases and J by 1 base, with 9 bases of the junction left unmatched. This CDR3 is built from 16 residues. The CDR3 region has the DNA TGCGCCAGCAGCGCGACTAGCCGGTTGGGCACAGATACGCAGTATTTT. Translated, it gives CASSATSRLGTDTQYF.

This clone showed up just once. This chain connects TRBV19 to TRBJ2-7; TRBD2 is a possible D gene (6 bases). CDR1 and CDR2 from the germline V gene are LNHDA and SQIVND (reference sequence). V was pared by 8 bases and J by 6 bases, with 14 bases between. The CDR3 sequence is 12 residues long. The chain's CDR3 is CASGGLGTEQYF. CDR3 coding DNA: TGTGCCAGTGGAGGGCTGGGGACCGAGCAGTACTTC. The whole variable domain, filled in from reference TRBV19 and TRBJ2-7, reads DGGITQSPKYLFRKEGQNVTLSCEQNLNHDAMYWYRQDPGQGLRLIYYSQIVNDFQKGDIAEGYSVSREKKESFPLTVTSAQKNPTAFYLCASGGLGTEQYFGPGTRLTVT.

The chain joins TRBV4-1 to TRBJ2-3; perhaps TRBD2 as D (7 bases). The CDR3 totals 18 residues. Germline CDR1 reads MGHRA; CDR2 reads YSYEKL. V was shortened by 5 bases and J by 0 bases, with 21 bases between the two germline ends. The CDR3 DNA reads TGCGCCAGCAGCTCATTGGGGGCTAGCGGACCGAGCACAGATACGCAGTATTTT. Translation gives CASSSLGASGPSTDTQYF.